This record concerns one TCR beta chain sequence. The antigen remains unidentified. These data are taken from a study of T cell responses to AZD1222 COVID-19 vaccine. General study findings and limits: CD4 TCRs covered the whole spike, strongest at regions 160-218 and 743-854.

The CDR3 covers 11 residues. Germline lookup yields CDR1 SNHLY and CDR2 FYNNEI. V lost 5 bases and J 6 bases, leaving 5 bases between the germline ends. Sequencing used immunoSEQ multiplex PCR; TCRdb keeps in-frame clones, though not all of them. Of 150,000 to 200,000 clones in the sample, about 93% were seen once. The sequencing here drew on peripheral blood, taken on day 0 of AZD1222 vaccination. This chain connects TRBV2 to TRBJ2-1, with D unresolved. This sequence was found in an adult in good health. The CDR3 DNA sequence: TGTGCCAGCAGTTGGCGCAATGAGCAGTTCTTC. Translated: CASSWRNEQFF.